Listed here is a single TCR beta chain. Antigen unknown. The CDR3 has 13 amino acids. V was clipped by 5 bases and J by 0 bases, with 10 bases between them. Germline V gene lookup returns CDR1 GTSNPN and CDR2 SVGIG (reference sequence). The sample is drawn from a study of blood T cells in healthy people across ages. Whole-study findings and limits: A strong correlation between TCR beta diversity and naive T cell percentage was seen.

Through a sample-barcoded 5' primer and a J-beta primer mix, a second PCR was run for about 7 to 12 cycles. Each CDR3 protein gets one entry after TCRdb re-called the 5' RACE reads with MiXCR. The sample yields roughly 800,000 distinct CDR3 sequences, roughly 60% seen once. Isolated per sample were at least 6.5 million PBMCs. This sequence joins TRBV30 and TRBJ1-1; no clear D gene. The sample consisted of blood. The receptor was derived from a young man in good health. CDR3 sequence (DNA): TGTGCCTGGTCTGACAACATGAACACTGAAGCTTTCTTT. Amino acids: CAWSDNMNTEAFF.